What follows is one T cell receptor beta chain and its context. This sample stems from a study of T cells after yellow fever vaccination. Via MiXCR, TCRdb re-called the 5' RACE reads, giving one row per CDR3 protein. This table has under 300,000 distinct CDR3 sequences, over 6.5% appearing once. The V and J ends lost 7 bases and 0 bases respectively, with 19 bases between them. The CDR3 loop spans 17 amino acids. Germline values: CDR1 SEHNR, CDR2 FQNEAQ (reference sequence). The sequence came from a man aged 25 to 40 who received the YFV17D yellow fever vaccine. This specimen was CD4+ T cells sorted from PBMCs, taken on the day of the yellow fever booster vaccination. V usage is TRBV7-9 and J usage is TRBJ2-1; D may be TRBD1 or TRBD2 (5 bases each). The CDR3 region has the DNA TGTGCCAGCACCCCCTACCCCGGGGCAAGCTCCTACAATGAGCAGTTCTTC. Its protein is CASTPYPGASSYNEQFF.